This TCR beta chain stems from a study of T cell responses to AZD1222 COVID-19 vaccine. Study results and caveats: Spike-specific TCR breadth and depth grew following two AZD1222 doses. Regions 160-218 and 743-854 dominated among vaccine-associated CD4 TCRs spanning spike. Researchers took repertoire samples only after the peak T cell response had come.

This clone has just one count. Its antigen is undetermined. The V gene end was trimmed by 2 bases and the J gene end by 1 base; junction bases not matched to a gene: 7. Per germline, CDR1 MNHEY and CDR2 SMNVEV (reference sequence). This CDR3 has 16 amino acids. Clones were sequenced by immunoSEQ multiplex PCR, and TCRdb holds only the in-frame ones, with some missing. This table holds tens of thousands of clones, 80% to 95% found once. This sequence joins TRBV27 and TRBJ1-2, with 7 bases matching TRBD1. The sequences come from peripheral blood, collected on day 0 of MenACWY control vaccination. This clonotype was sampled from an adult in good health. In nucleotides, the CDR3 is TGTGCCAGCAGTTTAACCCGGACAGGAATTAACTATGGCTACACCTTC. Residues: CASSLTRTGINYGYTF.